The 10 T cell receptor beta chains presented below share a single source sample, sequenced in a study of response to subunit inactivated influenza vaccine (dated by TCRdb to 2016 to 2019). Read against the paper, the sample's time point label means: around 47 days after influenza vaccine administration. Libraries were built with RT-PCR. TCRdb shows the sequencer as Illumina HiSeq 2500. Using fastp trimming at Q25 and MiXCR clonotype assembly, TCRdb reanalyzed the public sequencing data and kept in-frame beta chains. Rows matching on CDR3 protein sequence are summarized as one entry with the most common DNA and genes. The sample table records roughly 460,000 distinct CDR3 sequences; 9.5% to 12% of these occur just once. The ten largest clones take up more than 10% of the sample. The sample here was PBMCs from blood, taken roughly 48 days after vaccination. All receptors come from a man aged 50 to 60 who received an inactivated influenza vaccine. Donor details come from another sample of the same person, matched by shared clones.

This clonotype was seen repeatedly, ten times or more. The chain has TRBV5-1 and TRBJ2-3; D is unclear. V was cut by 4 bases and J by 2 bases, with 11 bases left in between. From germline, CDR1 is SGHRS and CDR2 YFSETQ. This CDR3 spans 14 amino acids. The CDR3 here is CASSPSRATDTQYF. CDR3 bases: TGCGCCAGCAGCCCGTCTAGAGCCACAGATACGCAGTATTTT.

This clonotype was detected many times. The chain combines TRBV6-6 with TRBJ2-1; D is unclear. Trimming took off 8 bases at V and 9 bases at J, with 11 bases between the two ends. The CDR3 has 11 amino acids. CDR1 is MNHNY, CDR2 SVGAGI, per germline (reference sequence). This CDR3 is CASGDYTEQFF. As DNA, the CDR3 is TGTGCCAGCGGGGATTATACTGAGCAGTTCTTC.

V and J are TRBV12-3 or TRBV12-4 and TRBJ2-5, with TRBD2 identical over 15 bases. With V trimmed by 7 bases and J by 1 base, 1 base remained unmatched. This CDR3 has 15 residues. For the CDR3, the DNA is TGTGCCAGCATGGGACTAGCGGGGGGCCAAGAGACCCAGTACTTC. It yields the protein CASMGLAGGQETQYF.

This clonotype came up many times. The chain joins TRBV20-1 to TRBJ2-5; no firm D call. The V gene's germline CDR1 is DFQATT and CDR2 SNEGSKA (reference sequence). The CDR3 spans 10 residues. Trimming stripped 2 bases from V and 5 bases from J, with 3 bases between. The CDR3 loop reads CSARTETQYF. DNA of the CDR3: TGCAGTGCTAGAACCGAGACCCAGTACTTC.

This clonotype was counted a few times. The CDR3 here is CASSLVAGEVETQYF. CDR3 DNA sequence: TGTGCCAGCAGCTTAGTGGCAGGGGAGGTGGAGACCCAGTACTTC. This rearrangement joins TRBV11-2 to TRBJ2-5; D could derive from TRBD1 or TRBD2 (6 bases each). Germline CDR1 reads SGHAT; CDR2 reads FQNNGV. Trimming removed 1 base from V and 5 bases from J, with 14 bases in between. The CDR3 is 15 amino acids. The full variable domain, in which reference TRBV11-2 and TRBJ2-5 provide the parts outside the CDR3, is EAGVAQSPRYKIIEKRQSVAFWCNPISGHATLYWYQQILGQGPKLLIQFQNNGVVDDSQLPKDRFSAERLKGVDSTLKIQPAKLEDSAVYLCASSLVAGEVETQYFGPGTRLLVL.

This clonotype was picked up a small number of times. CDR3 loop: CAISADFNYRIRGKFEQYF. The DNA of the CDR3 is TGTGCCATCAGTGCCGACTTCAACTACCGTATAAGGGGAAAGTTCGAGCAGTACTTC. This rearrangement joins TRBV10-3 to TRBJ2-7, with D perhaps TRBD1 (5 bases). The germline V gene encodes CDR1 ENHRY and CDR2 SYGVKD. V shed 4 bases and J shed 6 bases, with 31 bases lying between them. The length of the CDR3 is 19 residues.

This clonotype turned up a few times. The chain recombines TRBV11-3 with TRBJ2-1, with D uncertain. Germline assignment: CDR1 SGHNT and CDR2 YENEEA. The CDR3 runs 13 residues. The ends were cut back, 2 bases at V and 7 bases at J, with 9 bases in the middle. The CDR3 DNA reads TGTGCCAGCAGCTTATTGCGCGGTAATGAGCAGTTCTTC. Translated, it gives CASSLLRGNEQFF. Full variable domain (missing parts from reference TRBV11-3 and TRBJ2-1): EAGVVQSPRYKIIEKKQPVAFWCNPISGHNTLYWYLQNLGQGPELLIRYENEEAVDDSQLPKDRFSAERLKGVDSTLKIQPAELGDSAVYLCASSLLRGNEQFFGPGTRLTVL.

V gene TRBV4-3 combines with J gene TRBJ2-2; D gene uncertain. V was pared by 0 bases and J by 6 bases, with 11 bases between. The CDR3 totals 15 residues. The germline CDR1 and CDR2 sequences are LGHNA and YSLEER. CDR3 sequence reads: CASSQDDSAAGELFF. In DNA, the CDR3 is TGCGCCAGCAGCCAAGACGATTCAGCCGCCGGGGAGCTGTTTTTT.

This clonotype was picked up a small number of times. The V gene is TRBV7-8, the J gene TRBJ2-5; TRBD1 or TRBD2 may be the D gene (5 bases each). This CDR3 contains 15 residues. Per germline, CDR1 SGHVS and CDR2 FQNEAQ. Trimming cost V 5 bases and J 7 bases, with 20 bases left between them. CDR3 DNA: TGTGCCAGCAGCCGTCCGGGACCAACTACGGGGACCCAGTACTTC. As protein: CASSRPGPTTGTQYF. The whole variable domain, filled in from reference TRBV7-8 and TRBJ2-5, reads GAGVSQSPRYKVAKRGQDVALRCDPISGHVSLFWYQQALGQGPEFLTYFQNEAQLDKSGLPSDRFFAERPEGSVSTLKIQRTQQEDSAVYLCASSRPGPTTGTQYFGPGTRLLVL.

At least ten counts were recorded for this clonotype. The chain has TRBV5-1 and TRBJ2-3; 7 nucleotides match TRBD2. Germline-derived CDR1 and CDR2 are SGHRS and YFSETQ. Trimming removed 4 bases from V and 0 bases from J; junction bases left unmatched: 2. The CDR3 consists of 14 residues. This chain's CDR3 is CASSGGGSTDTQYF. Written as DNA, the CDR3 is TGCGCCAGCAGCGGGGGGGGAAGCACAGATACGCAGTATTTT.